The 16 T cell receptor beta chains below come from one sample, sequenced in a study of cytomegalovirus exposure and HLA in healthy donors (dated by TCRdb to 2016 to 2017). Library preparation used the immunoSEQ multiplex PCR assay. Drawn from immuneACCESS, this table holds only the in-frame rearrangements with V and J called that TCRdb kept. Clones are partly lost; checked studies trace under half to an unresolved V gene and leave the rest unexplained. The sample includes 150,000 to 200,000 clones, with approximately 84% observed a single time. Less than 8.5% of the sample is in the top ten clones. Sequencing was carried out using PBMCs. The receptor source for this set is a man younger than 35 in good health and CMV-seropositive.

This CDR3 reads CASSQEGRAATQYF. CDR3 sequence (DNA): TGTGCCAGCAGCCAAGAGGGCAGGGCGGCGACCCAGTACTTC. The V call is TRBV14, the J call TRBJ2-5, with D perhaps matching TRBD1 (5 bases). Germline V gives CDR1 SGHDN, CDR2 FVKESK. V lost 0 bases to trimming and J lost 7 bases, with 12 bases between them. This CDR3 is 14 amino acids long.

This clone was counted a few times. V and J are TRBV7-8 and TRBJ2-7; no clear D gene. Between the trimmed V and J ends, which lost 6 bases and 4 bases, there was a span of 13 bases. This CDR3 is 13 amino acids long. Germline V lookup: CDR1 SGHVS, CDR2 FQNEAQ. CDR3 nucleotide sequence: TGTGCCAGCAGTCTCACCCCAGATTACGAGCAGTACTTC. Amino acids: CASSLTPDYEQYF.

This rearrangement joins TRBV27 to TRBJ1-2; D unclear. The CDR3 spans 14 residues. The germline V gene encodes CDR1 MNHEY and CDR2 SMNVEV (reference sequence). Trimming pared 6 bases from V and 6 bases from J, leaving 17 bases between. CDR3: CASRRRVGDHGYTF. Written as DNA, the CDR3 is TGTGCCAGCAGACGCCGCGTCGGAGATCATGGCTACACCTTC.

The chain joins TRBV6-6 to TRBJ1-1; D is possibly TRBD1 (5 bases). V dropped 4 bases and J dropped 1 base, with 7 bases sitting between them. CDR3 length equals 13 residues. Germline-derived CDR1 and CDR2 are MNHNY and SVGAGI (reference sequence). The CDR3 bases are TGTGCCAGCAGTTCCCAGGGGAACACTGAAGCTTTCTTT. It encodes CASSSQGNTEAFF.

This chain joins TRBV7-7 and TRBJ2-2; tentative D call: TRBD2 (5 bases). CDR3 length: 14 amino acids. From germline, CDR1 is SSHAT and CDR2 FNYEAQ (reference sequence). V was pared by 2 bases and J by 8 bases, with 12 bases between. CDR3 residues: CASSLSGGEGELFF. CDR3 in DNA: TGTGCCAGCAGCTTAAGTGGAGGAGAAGGGGAGCTGTTTTTT.

The chain links TRBV18 to TRBJ2-7; TRBD2 aligns across 7 bases. Germline CDR1 reads KGHSH; CDR2 reads LQKENI. The length of the CDR3 is 14 residues. Losses at the gene ends were 4 bases for V and 0 bases for J; bases not matched to a gene: 3. Here the CDR3 DNA reads TGTGCCAGCTCACGGGACTATAACTCCTACGAGCAGTACTTC. It yields the protein CASSRDYNSYEQYF.

The chain uses TRBV6-1 and TRBJ2-1; 7 bases agree with TRBD2. V was clipped by 6 bases and J by 2 bases; unmatched bases: 4. Germline V lookup: CDR1 MNHNS, CDR2 SASEGT. The CDR3 sequence is 14 residues long. The CDR3 bases are TGTGCCAGCAGCCCTAGCGGAGCCTACAATGAGCAGTTCTTC. Protein sequence: CASSPSGAYNEQFF.

The genes are TRBV6-1 and TRBJ2-7; 10 nucleotides agree with TRBD2. This CDR3 has 14 residues. V was pared by 6 bases and J by 2 bases, with 4 bases of the junction left unmatched. The germline gives CDR1 MNHNS, CDR2 SASEGT. The CDR3 sequence is CASSASGGPYEQYF. The CDR3 DNA reads TGTGCCAGCAGCGCTAGCGGGGGTCCCTACGAGCAGTACTTC.

The V call is TRBV27, the J call TRBJ1-2; no reliable D call. In germline, CDR1 is MNHEY, CDR2 SMNVEV (reference sequence). Deletions cut 6 bases from V and 2 bases from J, with 13 bases between. The CDR3 extends over 14 amino acids. CDR3 residues: CASSLKQTNYGYTF. DNA for the CDR3: TGTGCCAGCAGCCTAAAACAGACGAACTATGGCTACACCTTC.

This clone was seen only once. The V call is TRBV19, the J call TRBJ1-5; a weak D match, TRBD1 (6 bases). V shed 1 base and J shed 4 bases, with 11 bases lying between them. The CDR3 contains 15 residues. Germline V CDR1 and CDR2: LNHDA, SQIVND (reference sequence). In DNA form, the CDR3 reads TGTGCCAGTAGTATAGGTAGGGGGTCTAATCAGCCCCAGCATTTT. Translated: CASSIGRGSNQPQHF.

This chain uses TRBV7-5 with TRBJ1-2; the table's D call, TRBD1, has no DNA check behind it. TRBV7-5 is given as a pseudogene. The CDR3 is 15 residues long. In nucleotides, the CDR3 is TGTGTCAGAAGCTCTGGACAGCCTCTAAACTATGGCTACACCTTC. The encoded protein is CVRSSGQPLNYGYTF.

The genes are TRBV7-2 and TRBJ1-3, with D perhaps matching TRBD1 (5 bases). The length of the CDR3 is 14 residues. V dropped 7 bases and J dropped 0 bases, with 10 bases sitting between them. CDR1 SGHTA and CDR2 FQGNSA come from the germline V gene. DNA for the CDR3: TGTGCCAGCAACCCAGGGTTCTCTGGAAACACCATATATTTT. As protein: CASNPGFSGNTIYF.

The chain has TRBV6-4 and TRBJ2-1, with D unresolved. Trimming stripped 5 bases from V and 6 bases from J, with 14 bases between. The CDR3 runs 14 residues. Looked up from germline, CDR1 is MRHNA and CDR2 is SNTAGT. The CDR3 DNA reads as TGTGCCAGCAGTTACGAGGCCCCCGGCAATGAGCAGTTCTTC. It encodes CASSYEAPGNEQFF.

J is TRBJ2-1 and V is TRBV9; 10 positions agree with TRBD2. The germline V gene encodes CDR1 SGDLS and CDR2 YYNGEE. The V gene end was trimmed by 0 bases and the J gene end by 5 bases; junction bases not matched to a gene: 5. The CDR3 is 16 residues long. CDR3 region: CASSVASGSNHNEQFF. The CDR3 DNA follows: TGTGCCAGCAGCGTAGCTAGCGGGAGTAACCACAATGAGCAGTTCTTC.

This chain connects TRBV23-1 to TRBJ2-7; 10 nucleotides align to TRBD1. TRBV23-1 is an open reading frame whose function is uncertain. V lost 2 bases to trimming and J lost 6 bases; unmatched junction nucleotides: 7. CDR3 length: 15 residues. The CDR3 DNA follows: TGCGCCAGCAGTCAACCGGGACAGGGGTTCCGCGAGCAGTACTTC. Its translation: CASSQPGQGFREQYF.

V gene TRBV11-3 combines with J gene TRBJ2-7, with 10 bases aligning to TRBD1. Trimming at V came to 5 bases and at J to 7 bases, leaving 8 bases not matched to a gene. CDR3 size: 14 residues. The V gene's germline CDR1 is SGHNT and CDR2 YENEEA. The CDR3 here is CASSPGTGDREQYF. CDR3 coding DNA: TGTGCCAGCAGCCCGGGGACAGGGGATAGGGAGCAGTACTTC.